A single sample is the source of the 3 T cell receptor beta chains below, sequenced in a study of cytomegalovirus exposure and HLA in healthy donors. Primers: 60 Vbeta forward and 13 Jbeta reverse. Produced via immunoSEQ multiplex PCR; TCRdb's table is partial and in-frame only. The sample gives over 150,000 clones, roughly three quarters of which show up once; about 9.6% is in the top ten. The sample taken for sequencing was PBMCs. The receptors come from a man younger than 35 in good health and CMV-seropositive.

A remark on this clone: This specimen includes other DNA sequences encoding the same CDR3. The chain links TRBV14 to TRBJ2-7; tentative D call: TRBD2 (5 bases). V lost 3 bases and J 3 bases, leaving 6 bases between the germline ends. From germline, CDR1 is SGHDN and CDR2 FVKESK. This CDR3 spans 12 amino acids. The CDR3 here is CASSQAGYEQYF. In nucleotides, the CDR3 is TGTGCCAGCAGCCAGGCGGGCTACGAGCAGTACTTC.

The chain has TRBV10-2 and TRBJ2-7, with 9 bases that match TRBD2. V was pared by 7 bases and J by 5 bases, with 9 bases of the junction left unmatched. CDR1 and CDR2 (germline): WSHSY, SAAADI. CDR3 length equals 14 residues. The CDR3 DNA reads TGCGCCAGCAACACCGCGGGAGGGCCCCACGAGCAGTACTTC. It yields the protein CASNTAGGPHEQYF.

CDR3 loop: CASSFLRGDSYNSPLHF. DNA of the CDR3: TGTGCCAGCAGCTTCCTGCGGGGTGACTCCTATAATTCACCCCTCCACTTT. This rearrangement joins TRBV11-2 to TRBJ1-6; D gene uncertain. Trimming left V 3 bases short and J 0 bases short, with 12 bases between. CDR3 length: 17 amino acids. The V gene's germline CDR1 is SGHAT and CDR2 FQNNGV.